One sample yielded the 22 T cell receptor beta chains listed below, sequenced in a study of regulatory T cells in long-lasting Graves disease. HTBI primers from iRepertoire and Arm-PCR of CDR3 regions yielded the TCR beta libraries. TCRdb passed the multiplex PCR reads through MiXCR, listing each CDR3 protein once. The data hold about 400,000 distinct CDR3 sequences, with about 16% observed a single time. The time point denotes: newly diagnosed GD, antithyroid drugs for less than 3 months. Extracted RNA from PBMCs served as the source of the TCR library. The sequencing here drew on peripheral blood mononuclear cells (PBMCs), taken at new diagnosis, from a patient treated with antithyroid drugs. The receptors come from a female donor with Graves disease.

This clonotype was counted many times. The rearrangement joins TRBV7-3 to TRBJ1-1; 7 bases match TRBD1. After removal of 7 bases from V and 4 bases from J, the junction contained 9 bases not matched to a gene. The CDR3 totals 14 residues. Germline CDR1 is SGHTA and CDR2 is FQGTGA. For the CDR3, the DNA is TGTGCCAGCAACGCAAACAGGGACAGCACTGAAGCTTTCTTT. It is translated as CASNANRDSTEAFF.

The V and J genes are TRBV28 and TRBJ1-2, with D uncertain. V was shortened by 5 bases and J by 5 bases, with 15 bases between the two germline ends. The CDR3 is 14 amino acids. CDR1 and CDR2 from the germline V gene are MDHEN and SYDVKM. In nucleotides, the CDR3 is TGTGCCAGCAGTCGACTAAAGGACGGGTATGGCTACACCTTC. As protein: CASSRLKDGYGYTF.

This clonotype was counted ten times or more. The chain recombines TRBV6-2 or TRBV6-3 with TRBJ2-4; maybe TRBD1 (5 bases). There are 15 residues in the CDR3. In germline, CDR1 is MNHEY, CDR2 SVGEGT. The V end was cut by 6 bases, the J end by 6 bases, with 18 bases between. The CDR3 sequence: CASRSLGVQGNIQYF. CDR3 DNA: TGTGCCAGCAGGAGTCTGGGTGTTCAGGGAAACATTCAGTACTTC.

This chain connects TRBV19 to TRBJ2-7; tentatively, D is TRBD1 (5 bases). V lost 7 bases to trimming and J lost 4 bases, with 11 bases between them. CDR1 LNHDA and CDR2 SQIVND come from the germline V gene (reference sequence). The CDR3 spans 12 residues. The chain's CDR3 is CASNGRDYEQYF. The CDR3 DNA follows: TGTGCCAGTAACGGCAGGGATTACGAGCAGTACTTC.

This clonotype was found many times. The chain carries TRBV20-1 and TRBJ2-7; D not resolved. V was clipped by 6 bases and J by 6 bases, with 21 bases between them. The CDR3 has 14 residues. Germline assignment: CDR1 DFQATT and CDR2 SNEGSKA (reference sequence). The CDR3 here is CSARKEFSSGEQYF. The DNA of the CDR3 is TGCAGTGCCCGCAAGGAGTTTTCAAGTGGCGAGCAGTACTTC.

This clonotype appeared many times. The rearrangement links TRBV5-1 to TRBJ1-1, with 9 positions matching TRBD1. The germline V gene encodes CDR1 SGHRS and CDR2 YFSETQ. This CDR3 is 16 amino acids long. V shed 1 base, J shed 5 bases, and the junction held 9 bases outside the gene matches. CDR3 coding DNA: TGCGCCAGCAGCTTGACAACAGGGGGCGGGAGGACTGAAGCTTTCTTT. It encodes CASSLTTGGGRTEAFF.

The chain recombines TRBV27 with TRBJ1-2; 7 positions agree with TRBD1. Germline CDR1 is MNHEY and CDR2 is SMNVEV (reference sequence). The length of the CDR3 is 16 residues. The V and J ends lost 7 bases and 3 bases, in that order; junction bases with no gene match: 14. This chain's CDR3 is CASTPGITGADYGYTF. For the CDR3, the DNA is TGTGCCAGCACCCCGGGGATCACAGGGGCCGACTATGGCTACACCTTC.

Worth noting for this clonotype: Given a much more abundant clone one base away, this may be a read error. The chain combines TRBV7-2 with TRBJ2-6, with D tentatively TRBD1 (6 bases). The CDR3 loop spans 15 amino acids. The germline gives CDR1 SGHTA, CDR2 FQGNSA. V was trimmed by 3 bases and J by 2 bases, leaving 8 bases between them. In nucleotides, the CDR3 is TGTGCCAGCAGCTTCAGGGGAGCTGGGGCCAACGTCCTGACTTTC. Protein sequence: CASSFRGAGANVLTF.

The chain joins TRBV19 to TRBJ1-2, with D possibly matching TRBD1 (6 bases). Germline CDR1 LNHDA, CDR2 SQIVND (reference sequence). V was trimmed by 4 bases and J by 5 bases, leaving 8 bases between them. This CDR3 has 12 residues. CDR3 bases: TGTGCCAGTAGTACCGGACAGTATGGCTACACCTTC. Protein sequence: CASSTGQYGYTF. The full variable domain, with the rest looked up from reference TRBV19 and TRBJ1-2, is DGGITQSPKYLFRKEGQNVTLSCEQNLNHDAMYWYRQDPGQGLRLIYYSQIVNDFQKGDIAEGYSVSREKKESFPLTVTSAQKNPTAFYLCASSTGQYGYTFGSGTRLTVV.

At least ten counts were recorded for this clonotype. The chain couples TRBV30 to TRBJ1-3; D gene unclear. From germline, CDR1 is GTSNPN and CDR2 SVGIG (reference sequence). V shed 7 bases and J shed 0 bases, with 10 bases lying between them. The CDR3 is made up of 13 amino acids. CDR3 amino acids: CASDHRSGNTIYF. The CDR3 nucleotides are TGTGCCTCCGATCATCGCTCTGGAAACACCATATATTTT.

This clonotype was counted at least ten times. The chain uses TRBV15 and TRBJ1-2; 8 nucleotides match TRBD1. This CDR3 is built from 14 residues. V was clipped by 3 bases and J by 5 bases; unmatched bases: 5. Per germline, CDR1 LNHNV and CDR2 YYDKDF (reference sequence). This CDR3 is CATSSDWTGYGYTF. The CDR3 bases are TGTGCCACCAGCAGCGACTGGACAGGGTATGGCTACACCTTC.

In this sample, this clonotype turned up many times. The chain employs TRBV27 and TRBJ2-5; 12 positions match TRBD2. The CDR3 runs to 16 residues. J gave up 4 bases and V 5 bases, and 8 bases lay outside the gene matches. Germline CDR1 is MNHEY and CDR2 is SMNVEV (reference sequence). As DNA, the CDR3 is TGTGCCAGCAGTCCCCGACTAGCGGGGGACCTAGAGACCCAGTACTTC. It specifies CASSPRLAGDLETQYF.

This clonotype has ten or more counts. The CDR3 reads CSARDSRGQDTEAFF. In DNA, the CDR3 is TGCAGTGCTAGAGATAGCAGGGGTCAGGACACTGAAGCTTTCTTT. The chain employs TRBV20-1 and TRBJ1-1; a possible D gene is TRBD1 (6 bases). V dropped 0 bases and J dropped 3 bases, with 14 bases sitting between them. Germline CDR1 is DFQATT and CDR2 is SNEGSKA (reference sequence). The length of the CDR3 is 15 residues.

This clonotype was recorded many times. The gene calls are TRBV4-3 and TRBJ2-1; 10 positions match TRBD1. Germline loops: CDR1 LGHNA, CDR2 YSLEER. After removal of 5 bases from V and 6 bases from J, the junction contained 7 bases not matched to a gene. This CDR3 region has 15 residues. CDR3 nucleotides: TGCGCCAGCAGCTTAGGGACAGGGGTGTCCAATGAGCAGTTCTTC. Translated, it gives CASSLGTGVSNEQFF.

Many counts were recorded for this clonotype. The genes are TRBV18 and TRBJ2-1; 8 nucleotides line up with TRBD2. The CDR3 has 15 residues. The ends lost 6 bases at V and 8 bases at J; junction bases unmatched: 12. CDR1 KGHSH and CDR2 LQKENI come from the germline V gene. Written as DNA, the CDR3 is TGTGCCAGCTCCCCCGCAAGGACTAGCACCCATGAGCAGTTCTTC. This translates into CASSPARTSTHEQFF.

Ten or more counts support this clonotype. V and J are TRBV7-3 and TRBJ2-5, with D perhaps TRBD2 (7 bases). V was trimmed by 4 bases and J by 5 bases, leaving 14 bases between them. CDR1 is SGHTA and CDR2 is FQGTGA in the germline V gene. The CDR3 has 14 amino acids. The CDR3 DNA sequence: TGTGCCAGCAGCTCGAGGGGGGGTGAGGAGACCCAGTACTTC. Translated, it gives CASSSRGGEETQYF.

In this sample, this clonotype turned up many times. The chain is built from TRBV6-1 and TRBJ1-5; weak D call: TRBD1 (5 bases). The CDR3 runs 15 residues. V was cut by 3 bases and J by 0 bases, with 9 bases left in between. Germline values: CDR1 MNHNS, CDR2 SASEGT. The CDR3 bases are TGTGCCAGCAGTGATTTCAGGGTTAGCAATCAGCCCCAGCATTTT. It yields the protein CASSDFRVSNQPQHF.

The V call is TRBV4-1, the J call TRBJ1-2; TRBD1 is a possible D gene (5 bases). Germline V gene sequence: CDR1 MGHRA, CDR2 YSYEKL. The CDR3 sequence is 16 residues long. V shed 3 bases and J shed 4 bases, with 18 bases lying between them. CDR3 sequence: CASSHPNGGASYGYTF. The CDR3 region has the DNA TGCGCCAGCAGCCATCCTAATGGCGGGGCTAGCTATGGCTACACCTTC.

This clonotype was seen repeatedly, ten times or more. The gene calls are TRBV13 and TRBJ1-1; possibly TRBD1 for D (5 bases). CDR1 is PRHDT, CDR2 FYEKMQ, per germline (reference sequence). The CDR3 is 15 residues long. Trimming stripped 1 base from V and 6 bases from J, with 15 bases between. The CDR3 bases are TGTGCCAGCAGCTTAGTGTTAAGGGGCGGGGCTGAAGCTTTCTTT. Protein: CASSLVLRGGAEAFF.

The chain employs TRBV6-1 and TRBJ2-1; possibly TRBD1 or TRBD2 for D (6 bases each). Germline CDR1 MNHNS, CDR2 SASEGT. CDR3 size: 13 residues. V was clipped by 6 bases and J by 7 bases, with 13 bases between them. CDR3 bases: TGTGCCAGCAGCCTCGAAGGGGGGAATGAGCAGTTCTTC. Protein product: CASSLEGGNEQFF.

Note on this clonotype: The junction departs from germline at one end; a sequencing error may be responsible. This sequence joins TRBV12-3 or TRBV12-4 and TRBJ2-5, with D possibly matching TRBD2 (5 bases). The CDR3 is made up of 15 amino acids. Written as DNA, the CDR3 is TGTGCCAGCAGTTTTGGAGGACTGAGAAAAGAGACCCAGTGCTTC. Translating it yields CASSFGGLRKETQCF.

The J gene is TRBJ1-4, the V gene TRBV7-2, with 9 bases that match TRBD1. There are 16 residues in the CDR3. J was trimmed by 5 bases and V by 1 base; bases with no gene match: 5. The germline V gene encodes CDR1 SGHTA and CDR2 FQGNSA. The CDR3 here is CASSLGAGTGNEKLFF. The CDR3 DNA sequence: TGTGCCAGCAGCTTAGGCGCCGGGACAGGGAATGAAAAACTGTTTTTT.